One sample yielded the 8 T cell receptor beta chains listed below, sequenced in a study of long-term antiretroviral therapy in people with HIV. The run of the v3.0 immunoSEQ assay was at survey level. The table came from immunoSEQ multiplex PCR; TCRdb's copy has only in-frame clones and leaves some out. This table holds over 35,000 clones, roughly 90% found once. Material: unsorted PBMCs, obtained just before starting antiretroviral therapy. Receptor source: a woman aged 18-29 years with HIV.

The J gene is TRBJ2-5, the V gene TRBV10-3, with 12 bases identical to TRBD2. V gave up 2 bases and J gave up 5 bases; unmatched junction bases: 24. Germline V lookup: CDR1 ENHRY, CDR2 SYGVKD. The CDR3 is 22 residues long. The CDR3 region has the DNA TGTGCCATCAGTGAGGATCACCGGGACACTGAATCTAGCGGGAGGGTTCTCGAGACCCAGTACTTC. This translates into CAISEDHRDTESSGRVLETQYF.

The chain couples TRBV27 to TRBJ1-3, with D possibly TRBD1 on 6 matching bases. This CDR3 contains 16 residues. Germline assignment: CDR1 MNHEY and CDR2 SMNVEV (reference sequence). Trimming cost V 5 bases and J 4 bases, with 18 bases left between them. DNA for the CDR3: TGTGCCAGCAGTCCTTGGGAGGGGGGGACCGGAAACACCATATATTTT. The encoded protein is CASSPWEGGTGNTIYF.

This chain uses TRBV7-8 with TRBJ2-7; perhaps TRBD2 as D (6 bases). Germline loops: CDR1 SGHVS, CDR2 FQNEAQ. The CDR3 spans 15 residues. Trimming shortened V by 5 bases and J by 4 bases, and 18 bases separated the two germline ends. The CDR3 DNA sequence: TGTGCCAGCAGCCACCCCCTCGGAGGGGCGTACGAGCAGTACTTC. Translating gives CASSHPLGGAYEQYF.

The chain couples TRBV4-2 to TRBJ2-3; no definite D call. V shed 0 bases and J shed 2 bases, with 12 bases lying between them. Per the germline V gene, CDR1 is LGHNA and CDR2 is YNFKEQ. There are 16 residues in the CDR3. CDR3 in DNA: TGTGCCAGCAGCCAAGAGTCCCGACGGCACACAGATACGCAGTATTTT. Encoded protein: CASSQESRRHTDTQYF.

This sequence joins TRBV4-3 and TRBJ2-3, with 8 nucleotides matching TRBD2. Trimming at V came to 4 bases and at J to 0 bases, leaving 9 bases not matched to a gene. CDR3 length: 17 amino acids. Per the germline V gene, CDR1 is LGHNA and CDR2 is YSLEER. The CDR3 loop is CASSRGREVSSTDTQYF. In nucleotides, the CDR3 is TGCGCCAGCAGCCGGGGGCGGGAGGTTTCGAGCACAGATACGCAGTATTTT.

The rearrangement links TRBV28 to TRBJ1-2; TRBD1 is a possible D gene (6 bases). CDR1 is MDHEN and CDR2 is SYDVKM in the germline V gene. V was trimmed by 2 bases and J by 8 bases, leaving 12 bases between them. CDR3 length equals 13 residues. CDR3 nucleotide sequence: TGTGCCAGCAGTTTAGGGCGGACAGCGGGCTACACCTTC. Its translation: CASSLGRTAGYTF.

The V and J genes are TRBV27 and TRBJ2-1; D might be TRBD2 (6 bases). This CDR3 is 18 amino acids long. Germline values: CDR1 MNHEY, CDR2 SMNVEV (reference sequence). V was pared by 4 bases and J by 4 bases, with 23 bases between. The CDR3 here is CASSSSYVPGLLYNEQFF. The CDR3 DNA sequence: TGTGCCAGCAGTTCGAGTTATGTTCCGGGACTCCTATACAATGAGCAGTTCTTC.

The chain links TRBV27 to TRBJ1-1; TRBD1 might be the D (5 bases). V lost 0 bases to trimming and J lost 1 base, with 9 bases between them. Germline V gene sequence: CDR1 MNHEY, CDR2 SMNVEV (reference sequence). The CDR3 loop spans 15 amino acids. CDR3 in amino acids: CASSLSVQGNTEAFF. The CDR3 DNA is TGTGCCAGCAGTTTATCCGTTCAGGGGAACACTGAAGCTTTCTTT.